This TCR beta chain comes out of a study of T cells in Graves' hyperthyroidism and ophthalmopathy. Ophthalmopathy patients had moderate-to-severe active disease, CAS ≥3, NOSPECS ≥4, and disease duration under 3 months. Out of about 10 ml of fresh peripheral blood came the PBMCs. The study's findings and limits: In the blood, most expanded thyroid clonotypes above 0.001 appeared as well.

This clonotype has ten or more counts. What it binds is not known. What was amplified from RNA transcripts were TCR beta CDR3 regions. During a first-round RT-PCR of the TCR CDR3, the HTBI primer set was used. Each CDR3 protein is one row after TCRdb ran MiXCR on the multiplex PCR reads. The profile shows hundreds of thousands of distinct CDR3 sequences, about a sixth of them singletons. This clonotype originated in a woman between 40 and 50 years old with Graves' ophthalmopathy. The material sequenced was blood.

CDR3 nucleotides: TGCAGTGCTAGACAACTCCTAGCGGCCTCCTACAATGAGCAGTTCTTC. Amino acid sequence: CSARQLLAASYNEQFF. The rearrangement uses TRBV20-1 and TRBJ2-1; the match to TRBD2 covers 7 bases. Trimming cost V 2 bases and J 0 bases; bases outside gene matches: 7. Germline values: CDR1 DFQATT, CDR2 SNEGSKA (reference sequence). The CDR3 runs to 16 residues.